This TCR beta chain was profiled in a study of tissue T cells after allogeneic stem cell transplantation. Study-wide findings and caveats: Some tissue clones might be persisting host cells; their alloreactivity or antigen specificity was not determined. Only a limited share of tissue TCRs appeared in blood or spleen.

Sequencing of TCRbeta CDR3 at survey depth gave sequences and template counts. Some clones are missing from TCRdb's copy, which holds only in-frame ones; the method was immunoSEQ multiplex PCR. The sample consists of 4,300 or so clones, roughly 32% of them appearing once. A note on this clone: Its antigen is still unknown. Genes and germline are mouse. The read terminates 1 residue ahead of where the CDR3 ends, so the germline J gene completes it.

Time point of the sample: mouse harvest day 14 after allogeneic transplant. Mouse grafts combined 10^7 T-cell-depleted bone marrow cells with 10^6 splenic CD5+ T cells. Tissues came from B6→BALB/c major-mismatch GVHD mice at day 7 or 14. The CDR3 runs 14 residues. The germline CDR1 and CDR2 sequences are KGHTA and FQNQQP. Material: skin. The V and J genes are TRBV23 and TRBJ2-5; no DNA check was done on the table's D call, TRBD1. This TCR came from a female BALB/c mouse given C57BL/6 T cells with graft-versus-host disease after an allogeneic hematopoietic cell transplant. The CDR3 protein is CSGSDRVNQDTQYF. CDR3 DNA (partial): TGCTCCGGCAGTGACAGGGTTAACCAAGACACCCAGTAC.